This TCR beta chain derives from a study of T cell responses to AZD1222 COVID-19 vaccine. Study background: The analysis combined second doses at about 4 or about 12 weeks. Study-wide results and caveats: Donors were mostly white British, more females; clonal diversity possibly underestimated. Researchers took repertoire samples only after the peak T cell response had come.

Germline lookup yields CDR1 ENHRY and CDR2 SYGVKD. Deletions cut 8 bases from V and 0 bases from J, with 17 bases between. The CDR3 covers 16 residues. TCRdb keeps only in-frame clones here, not all; method: immunoSEQ multiplex PCR. The sample records 150,000 to 200,000 clones, 90% being singletons. To note about this clone: The target antigen is unknown.

The clonotype comes from an adult in good health. The chain couples TRBV10-3 to TRBJ1-5; D is unclear. The sample consisted of peripheral blood, taken on day 0 of AZD1222 vaccination. The CDR3 nucleotides are TGTGCCATCGTTACATTGATTCTTTATAGCAATCAGCCCCAGCATTTT. Translated: CAIVTLILYSNQPQHF.